This T cell receptor (beta chain) was documented in a study of pediatric ulcerative colitis. General study findings and limits: Compared with controls, ulcerative colitis showed greater blood-rectum clone sharing. Acute severe colitis showed lower rectal diversity from clonal expansions.

Germline CDR1 LNHDA, CDR2 SQIVND (reference sequence). The CDR3 is 13 residues long. V was pared by 3 bases and J by 4 bases, with 9 bases between. This clone was seen a few times. What it recognizes is unknown. One to two pinch biopsies were taken from the rectum during colonoscopy. The assay was run at survey level. The repertoire was sequenced with immunoSEQ multiplex PCR; TCRdb's copy has only in-frame clones and lacks some. The repertoire holds roughly 23,000 clones, with about 65% as singletons. The receptor was derived from a boy under 18 with severe ulcerative colitis. The sequenced sample was gut tissue. V and J are TRBV19 and TRBJ1-2; D call uncertain. CDR3 DNA: TGTGCCAGTAGTATTGATGGATTCTATGGCTACACCTTC. Translating it yields CASSIDGFYGYTF.